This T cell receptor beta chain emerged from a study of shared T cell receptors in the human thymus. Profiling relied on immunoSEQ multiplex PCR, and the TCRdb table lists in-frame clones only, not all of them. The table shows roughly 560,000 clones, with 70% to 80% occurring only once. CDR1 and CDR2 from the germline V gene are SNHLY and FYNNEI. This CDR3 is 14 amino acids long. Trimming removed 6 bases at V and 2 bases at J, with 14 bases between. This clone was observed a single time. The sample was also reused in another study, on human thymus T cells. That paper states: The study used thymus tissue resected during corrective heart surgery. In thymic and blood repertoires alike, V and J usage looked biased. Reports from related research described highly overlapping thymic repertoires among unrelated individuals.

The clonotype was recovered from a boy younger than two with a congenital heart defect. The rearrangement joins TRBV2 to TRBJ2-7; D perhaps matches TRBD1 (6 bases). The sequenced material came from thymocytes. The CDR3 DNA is TGTGCCAGCAGGGTTGGGGGCTCCCCCTACGAGCAGTACTTC. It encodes CASRVGGSPYEQYF.